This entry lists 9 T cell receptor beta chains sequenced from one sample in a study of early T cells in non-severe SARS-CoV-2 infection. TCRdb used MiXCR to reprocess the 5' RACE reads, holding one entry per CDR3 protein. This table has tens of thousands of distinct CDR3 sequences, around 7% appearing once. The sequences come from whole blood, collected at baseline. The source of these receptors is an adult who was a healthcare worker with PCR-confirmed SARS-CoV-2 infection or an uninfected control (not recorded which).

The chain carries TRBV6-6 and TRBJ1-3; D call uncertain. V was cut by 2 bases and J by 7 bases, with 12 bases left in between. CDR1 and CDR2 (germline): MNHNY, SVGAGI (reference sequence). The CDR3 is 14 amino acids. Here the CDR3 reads CASSYPPTHNTIYF. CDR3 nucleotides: TGTGCCAGCAGTTACCCACCGACGCACAACACCATATATTTT.

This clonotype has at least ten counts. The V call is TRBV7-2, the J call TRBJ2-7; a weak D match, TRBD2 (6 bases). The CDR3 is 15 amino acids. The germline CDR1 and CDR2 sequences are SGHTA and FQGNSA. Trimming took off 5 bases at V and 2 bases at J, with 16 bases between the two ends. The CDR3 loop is CASSPVLGTPYEQYF. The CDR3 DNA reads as TGTGCCAGCAGCCCCGTTCTCGGGACTCCCTACGAGCAGTACTTC.

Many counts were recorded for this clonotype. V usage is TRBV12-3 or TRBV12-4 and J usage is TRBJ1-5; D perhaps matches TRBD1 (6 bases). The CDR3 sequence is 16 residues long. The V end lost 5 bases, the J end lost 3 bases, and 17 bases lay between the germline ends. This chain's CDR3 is CASSLGGAGYNQPQHF. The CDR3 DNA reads TGTGCCAGCAGTCTAGGGGGAGCTGGCTACAATCAGCCCCAGCATTTT.

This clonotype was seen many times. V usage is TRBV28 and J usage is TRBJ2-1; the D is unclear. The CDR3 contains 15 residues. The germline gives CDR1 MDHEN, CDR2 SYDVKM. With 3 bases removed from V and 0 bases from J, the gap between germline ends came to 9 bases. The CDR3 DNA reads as TGTGCCAGCAGTTTCCCTAGTCCCTCCTACAATGAGCAGTTCTTC. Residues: CASSFPSPSYNEQFF.

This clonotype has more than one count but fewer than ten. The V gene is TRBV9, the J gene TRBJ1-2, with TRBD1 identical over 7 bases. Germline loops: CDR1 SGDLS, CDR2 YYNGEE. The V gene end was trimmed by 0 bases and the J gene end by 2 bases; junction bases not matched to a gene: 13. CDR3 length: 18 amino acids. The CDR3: CASSVEVKTGRRNYGYTF. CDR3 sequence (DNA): TGTGCCAGCAGCGTAGAGGTAAAGACAGGGAGGCGGAACTATGGCTACACCTTC.

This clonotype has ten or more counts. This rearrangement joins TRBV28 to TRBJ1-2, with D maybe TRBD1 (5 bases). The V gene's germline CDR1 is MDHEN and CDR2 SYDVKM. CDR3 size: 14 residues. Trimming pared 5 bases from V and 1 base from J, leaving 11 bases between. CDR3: CASSLSRVNYGYTF. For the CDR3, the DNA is TGTGCCAGCAGTCTCTCCAGGGTTAACTATGGCTACACCTTC.

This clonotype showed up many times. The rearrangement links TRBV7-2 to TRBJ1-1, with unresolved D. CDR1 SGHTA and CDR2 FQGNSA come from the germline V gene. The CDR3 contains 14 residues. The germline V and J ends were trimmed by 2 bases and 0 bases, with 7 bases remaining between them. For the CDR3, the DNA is TGTGCCAGCAGCTTAAGAGGCGTGAACACTGAAGCTTTCTTT. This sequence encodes CASSLRGVNTEAFF. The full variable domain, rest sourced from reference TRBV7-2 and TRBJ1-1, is GAGVSQSPSNKVTEKGKDVELRCDPISGHTALYWYRQSLGQGLEFLIYFQGNSAPDKSGLPSDRFSAERTGGSVSTLTIQRTQQEDSAVYLCASSLRGVNTEAFFGQGTRLTVV.

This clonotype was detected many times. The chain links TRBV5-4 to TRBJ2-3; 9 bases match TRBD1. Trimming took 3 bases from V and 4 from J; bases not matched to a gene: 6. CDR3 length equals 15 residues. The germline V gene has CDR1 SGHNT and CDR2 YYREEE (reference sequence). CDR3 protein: CASSSRDREADTQYF. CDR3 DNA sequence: TGTGCCAGCAGCTCCCGGGACAGGGAAGCAGATACGCAGTATTTT.

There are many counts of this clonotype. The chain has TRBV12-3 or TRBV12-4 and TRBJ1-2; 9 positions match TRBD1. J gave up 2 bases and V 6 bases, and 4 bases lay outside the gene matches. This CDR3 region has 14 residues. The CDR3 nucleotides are TGTGCCAGCAGGTTCGGGACAGGGAACTATGGCTACACCTTC. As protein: CASRFGTGNYGYTF.